The rows below give T cell receptor beta chains drawn from one sample of a study of radiotherapy plus CTLA-4 blockade in lung cancer. The table came from immunoSEQ multiplex PCR; TCRdb's copy has only in-frame clones and leaves some out. The table lists tens of thousands of clones, 78% of them singletons. Sequenced material: peripheral blood, taken from a patient treated with radiotherapy plus ipilimumab. Receptors were obtained from a human donor with non-small cell lung cancer who had a partial response to radiotherapy plus ipilimumab. Some clones in this sample may be carry-over from other donors' samples. The CDR3 runs from the conserved cysteine through the conserved F or W. Each record gives: CDR3 length, V gene, CDR3 protein.

cdr3_length: 16; v_call: TRBV27; cdr3_aa: CASSLYSGTGGKKLFF
cdr3_length: 14; v_call: TRBV10-2; cdr3_aa: CASSPYGGGYGYTF
cdr3_length: 18; v_call: TRBV5-1; cdr3_aa: CASSHNTGTSGSYNEQFF
cdr3_length: 14; v_call: TRBV4-1; cdr3_aa: CASSQVGRRQPQHF
cdr3_length: 11; v_call: TRBV6-1; cdr3_aa: CASQGQGEQYF
cdr3_length: 15; v_call: TRBV6-4; cdr3_aa: CASSREGTRTDTQYF
cdr3_length: 16; v_call: TRBV28; cdr3_aa: CASSSGLAGGPDTQYF
cdr3_length: 15; v_call: TRBV6-1; cdr3_aa: CASSARRGSNTEAFF
cdr3_length: 14; v_call: TRBV7-9; cdr3_aa: CASSLGSGNQPQHF
cdr3_length: 10; v_call: TRBV28; cdr3_aa: CASSSGGYTF
cdr3_length: 15; v_call: TRBV9; cdr3_aa: CASNRDGVNTGELFF
cdr3_length: 18; v_call: TRBV4-2; cdr3_aa: CASSQRGTSGSIPDTQYF
cdr3_length: 15; v_call: TRBV5-4; cdr3_aa: CASSFGGLAEETQYF
cdr3_length: 15; v_call: TRBV6-4; cdr3_aa: CASSDSRQGGNEQFF
cdr3_length: 17; v_call: TRBV2; cdr3_aa: CASSKRGQGSSYNEQFF
cdr3_length: 16; v_call: TRBV5-1; cdr3_aa: CASSLGGRSIGTEAFF
cdr3_length: 14; v_call: TRBV7-2; cdr3_aa: CASSLVQGHQPQHF
cdr3_length: 13; v_call: TRBV5-8; cdr3_aa: CASSSTVNTEAFF
cdr3_length: 16; v_call: TRBV28; cdr3_aa: CASSAPQGTGADTQYF
cdr3_length: 15; v_call: TRBV7-2; cdr3_aa: CASSIGTDSNYGYTF
cdr3_length: 15; v_call: TRBV4-1; cdr3_aa: CASSQLAGGHNEQFF
cdr3_length: 14; v_call: TRBV10-1; cdr3_aa: CASSLAGISDTQYF
cdr3_length: 15; v_call: TRBV15; cdr3_aa: CATSREGTSTDTQYF
cdr3_length: 14; v_call: TRBV7-2; cdr3_aa: CASSLGLAEETQYF
cdr3_length: 14; v_call: TRBV15; cdr3_aa: CATSRETGIQPQHF
cdr3_length: 17; v_call: TRBV10-3; cdr3_aa: CAISPGSGTGITGELFF
cdr3_length: 14; v_call: TRBV5-4; cdr3_aa: CASSPGQAPGELFF
cdr3_length: 12; v_call: TRBV5-1; cdr3_aa: CASSLAFREQYF
cdr3_length: 15; v_call: TRBV27; cdr3_aa: CASRPGLATTGELFF
cdr3_length: 16; v_call: TRBV5-1; cdr3_aa: CASSLVTRDGTDTQYF
cdr3_length: 15; v_call: TRBV9; cdr3_aa: CASSGNAGDRETQYF
cdr3_length: 15; v_call: TRBV7-2; cdr3_aa: CASTKGGVETYEQYF
cdr3_length: 13; v_call: TRBV6-1; cdr3_aa: CASRVTGEETQYF
cdr3_length: 13; v_call: TRBV6-5; cdr3_aa: CASTTWPLDGYTF
cdr3_length: 16; v_call: TRBV27; cdr3_aa: CASSLRGFLRSYEQYF
cdr3_length: 12; v_call: TRBV5-4; cdr3_aa: CASSLDRGEAFF
cdr3_length: 14; v_call: TRBV2; cdr3_aa: CASSGGLGGGEQYF
cdr3_length: 16; v_call: TRBV2; cdr3_aa: CASTGQRGGQGETQYF
cdr3_length: 15; v_call: TRBV5-6; cdr3_aa: CASSLGGTGGQPQHF
cdr3_length: 13; v_call: TRBV6-1; cdr3_aa: CASRGLTNYGYTF
cdr3_length: 14; v_call: TRBV6-5; cdr3_aa: CASSYIRGYTEAFF
cdr3_length: 14; v_call: TRBV6-1; cdr3_aa: CASSELLATDTQYF
cdr3_length: 13; v_call: TRBV21-1; cdr3_aa: CASPRGGTDTQYF
cdr3_length: 12; v_call: TRBV6-5; cdr3_aa: CASSYQTGELFF
cdr3_length: 19; v_call: TRBV11-2; cdr3_aa: CASSRDRAGLRGSSYEQYF
cdr3_length: 12; v_call: TRBV18; cdr3_aa: CASQGQYYEQYF